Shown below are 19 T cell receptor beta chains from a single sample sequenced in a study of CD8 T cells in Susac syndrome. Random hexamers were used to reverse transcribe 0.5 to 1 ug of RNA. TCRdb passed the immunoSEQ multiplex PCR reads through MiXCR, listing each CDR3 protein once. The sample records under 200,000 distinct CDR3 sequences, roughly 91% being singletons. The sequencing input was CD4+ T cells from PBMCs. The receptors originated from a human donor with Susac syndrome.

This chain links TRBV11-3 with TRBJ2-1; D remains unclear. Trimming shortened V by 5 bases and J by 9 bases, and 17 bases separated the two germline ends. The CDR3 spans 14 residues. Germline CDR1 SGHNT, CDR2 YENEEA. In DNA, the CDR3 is TGTGCCAGCAGCGTACTCAGTTCAGGTGGTGAGCAGTTCTTC. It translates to CASSVLSSGGEQFF.

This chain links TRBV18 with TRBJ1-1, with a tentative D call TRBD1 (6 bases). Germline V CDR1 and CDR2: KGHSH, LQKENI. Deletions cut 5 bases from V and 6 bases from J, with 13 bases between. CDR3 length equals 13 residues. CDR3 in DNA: TGTGCCAGCTCAGCATACGAGGGGGCTGAAGCTTTCTTT. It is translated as CASSAYEGAEAFF.

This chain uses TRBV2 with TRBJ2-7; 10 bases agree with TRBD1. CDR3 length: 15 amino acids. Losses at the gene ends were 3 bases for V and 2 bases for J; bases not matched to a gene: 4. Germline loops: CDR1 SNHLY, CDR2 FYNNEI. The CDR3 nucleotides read TGTGCCAGCAGTGATTCCGGGACAGGGGCCTACGAGCAGTACTTC. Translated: CASSDSGTGAYEQYF.

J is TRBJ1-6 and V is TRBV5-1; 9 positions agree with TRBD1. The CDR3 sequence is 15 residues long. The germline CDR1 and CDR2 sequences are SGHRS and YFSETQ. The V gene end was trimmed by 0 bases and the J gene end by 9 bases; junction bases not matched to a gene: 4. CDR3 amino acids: CASSLAGTGLSPLHF. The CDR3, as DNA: TGCGCCAGCAGCTTGGCCGGGACAGGGCTTTCACCCCTCCACTTT. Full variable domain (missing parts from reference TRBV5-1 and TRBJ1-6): KAGVTQTPRYLIKTRGQQVTLSCSPISGHRSVSWYQQTPGQGLQFLFEYFSETQRNKGNFPGRFSGRQFSNSRSEMNVSTLELGDSALYLCASSLAGTGLSPLHFGNGTRLTVT.

CDR3 region: CASSFLAGQSNQPQHF. CDR3 sequence (DNA): TGTGCCAGCAGCTTTCTCGCAGGTCAGAGCAATCAGCCCCAGCATTTT. This rearrangement joins TRBV5-5 to TRBJ1-5; D not certain. The CDR3 length is 16 residues. The V gene lost 2 bases and the J gene lost 1 base, with 13 bases spanning the gap. The germline V gene has CDR1 SGHKS and CDR2 YYEKEE (reference sequence).

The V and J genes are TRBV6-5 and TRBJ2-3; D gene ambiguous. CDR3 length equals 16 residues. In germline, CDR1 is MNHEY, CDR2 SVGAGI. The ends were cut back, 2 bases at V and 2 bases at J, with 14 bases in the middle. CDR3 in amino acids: CASSYRPRRVTDTQYF. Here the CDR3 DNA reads TGTGCCAGCAGTTACAGGCCTAGACGAGTCACAGATACGCAGTATTTT.

CDR3 coding DNA: TGTGCCAGCAGTTTAAGGCAGCCCTATGGCTACACCTTC. It is translated as CASSLRQPYGYTF. V usage is TRBV28 and J usage is TRBJ1-2; D gene uncertain. Per germline, CDR1 MDHEN and CDR2 SYDVKM. CDR3 length: 13 amino acids. Trimming took off 2 bases at V and 4 bases at J, with 8 bases between the two ends.

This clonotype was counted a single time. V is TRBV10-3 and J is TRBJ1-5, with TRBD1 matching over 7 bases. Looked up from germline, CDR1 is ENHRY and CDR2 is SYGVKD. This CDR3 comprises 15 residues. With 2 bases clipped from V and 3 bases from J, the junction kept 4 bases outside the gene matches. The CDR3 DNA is TGTGCCATCAGTGAGACAGGGGTCTCCAATCAGCCCCAGCATTTT. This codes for CAISETGVSNQPQHF.

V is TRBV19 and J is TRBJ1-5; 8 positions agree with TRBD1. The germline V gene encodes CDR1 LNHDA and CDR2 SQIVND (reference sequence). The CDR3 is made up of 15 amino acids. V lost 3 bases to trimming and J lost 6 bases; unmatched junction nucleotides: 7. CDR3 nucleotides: TGTGCCAGTAGTATTGACAGGGGCGGTTCTCAGCCCCAGCATTTT. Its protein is CASSIDRGGSQPQHF.

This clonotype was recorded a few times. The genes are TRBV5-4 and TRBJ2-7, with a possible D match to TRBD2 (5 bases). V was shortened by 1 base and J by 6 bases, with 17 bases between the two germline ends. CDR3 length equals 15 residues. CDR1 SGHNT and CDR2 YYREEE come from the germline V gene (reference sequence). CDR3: CASSLSGPTRGEQYF. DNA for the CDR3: TGTGCCAGCAGCTTGAGTGGGCCGACACGGGGCGAGCAGTACTTC.

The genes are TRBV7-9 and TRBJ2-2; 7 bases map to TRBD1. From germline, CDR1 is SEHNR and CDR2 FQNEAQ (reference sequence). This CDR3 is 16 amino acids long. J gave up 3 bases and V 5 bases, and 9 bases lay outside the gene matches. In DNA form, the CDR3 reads TGTGCCAGCAGCAAGCCAGGGGGTGAGGACACCGGGGAGCTGTTTTTT. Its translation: CASSKPGGEDTGELFF.

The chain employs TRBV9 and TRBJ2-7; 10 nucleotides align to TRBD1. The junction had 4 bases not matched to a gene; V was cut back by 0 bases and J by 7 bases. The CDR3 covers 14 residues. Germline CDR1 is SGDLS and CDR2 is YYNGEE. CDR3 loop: CASSVGQGAREQYF. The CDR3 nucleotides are TGTGCCAGCAGCGTAGGACAGGGGGCACGAGAGCAGTACTTC.

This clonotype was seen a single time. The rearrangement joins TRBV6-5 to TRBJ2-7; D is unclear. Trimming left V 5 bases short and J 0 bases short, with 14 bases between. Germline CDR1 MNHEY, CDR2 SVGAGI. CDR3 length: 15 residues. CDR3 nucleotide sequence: TGTGCCAGCAGTGCTAAACAGTTATCCTCCTACGAGCAGTACTTC. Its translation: CASSAKQLSSYEQYF.

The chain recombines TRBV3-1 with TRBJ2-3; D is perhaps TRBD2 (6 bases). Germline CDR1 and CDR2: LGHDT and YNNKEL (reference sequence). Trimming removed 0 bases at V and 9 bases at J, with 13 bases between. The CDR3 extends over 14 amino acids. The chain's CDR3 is CASSQDHGSSTQYF. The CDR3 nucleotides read TGTGCCAGCAGCCAAGATCACGGGAGCAGCACGCAGTATTTT.

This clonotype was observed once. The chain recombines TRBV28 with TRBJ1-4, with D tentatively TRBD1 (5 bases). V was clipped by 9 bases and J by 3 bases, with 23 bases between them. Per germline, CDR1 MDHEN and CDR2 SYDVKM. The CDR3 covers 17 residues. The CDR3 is CASAGQSFRGSNEKLFF. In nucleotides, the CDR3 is TGTGCCAGTGCAGGGCAGTCTTTTCGTGGTTCTAATGAAAAACTGTTTTTT.

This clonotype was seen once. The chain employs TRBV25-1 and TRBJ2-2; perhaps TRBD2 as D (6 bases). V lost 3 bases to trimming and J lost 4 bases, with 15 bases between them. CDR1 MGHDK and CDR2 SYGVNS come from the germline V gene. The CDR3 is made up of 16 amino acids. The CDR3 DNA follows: TGTGCCAGCAGTGACTTACGGGGGAGAGGCACCGGGGAGCTGTTTTTT. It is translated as CASSDLRGRGTGELFF.

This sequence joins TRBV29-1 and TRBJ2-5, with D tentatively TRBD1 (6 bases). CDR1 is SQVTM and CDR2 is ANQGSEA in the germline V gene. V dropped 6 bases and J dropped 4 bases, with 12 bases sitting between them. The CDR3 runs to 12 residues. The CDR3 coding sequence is TGCAGCGTGAACGAAGGGGGAGAGACCCAGTACTTC. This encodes CSVNEGGETQYF.

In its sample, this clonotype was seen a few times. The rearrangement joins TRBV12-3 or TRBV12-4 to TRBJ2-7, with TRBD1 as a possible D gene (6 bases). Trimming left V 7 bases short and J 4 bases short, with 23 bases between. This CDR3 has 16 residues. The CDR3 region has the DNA TGTGCCAGCACAATTCGGGGCAGGGGTTTTGGGTACGAGCAGTACTTC. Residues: CASTIRGRGFGYEQYF.

The CDR3 here is CAVFREDRGTEAFF. CDR3 sequence (DNA): TGTGCCGTCTTCCGCGAGGACAGGGGAACTGAAGCTTTCTTT. The genes are TRBV6-1 and TRBJ1-1; 9 bases are a match to TRBD1. The CDR3 extends over 14 amino acids. Trimming removed 11 bases from V and 5 bases from J; junction bases left unmatched: 12. Germline V CDR1 and CDR2: MNHNS, SASEGT.